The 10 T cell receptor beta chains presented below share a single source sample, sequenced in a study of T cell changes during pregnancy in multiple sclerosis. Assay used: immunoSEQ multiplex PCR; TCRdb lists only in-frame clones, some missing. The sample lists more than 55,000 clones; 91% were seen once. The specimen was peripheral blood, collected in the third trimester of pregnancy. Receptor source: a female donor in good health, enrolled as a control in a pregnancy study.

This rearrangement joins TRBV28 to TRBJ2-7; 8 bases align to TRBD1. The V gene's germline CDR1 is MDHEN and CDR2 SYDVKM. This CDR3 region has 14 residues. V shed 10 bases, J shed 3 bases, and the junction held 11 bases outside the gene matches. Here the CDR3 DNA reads TGTGCCACCCTAACAACAGGGGGAAACTACGAGCAGTACTTC. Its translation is CATLTTGGNYEQYF.

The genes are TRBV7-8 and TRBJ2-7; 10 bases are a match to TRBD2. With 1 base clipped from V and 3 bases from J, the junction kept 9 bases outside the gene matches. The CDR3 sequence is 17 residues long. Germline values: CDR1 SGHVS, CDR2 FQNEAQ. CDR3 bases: TGTGCCAGCAGCTTAGAGGGCGGGACTAGCGCCGTCTACGAGCAGTACTTC. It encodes CASSLEGGTSAVYEQYF.

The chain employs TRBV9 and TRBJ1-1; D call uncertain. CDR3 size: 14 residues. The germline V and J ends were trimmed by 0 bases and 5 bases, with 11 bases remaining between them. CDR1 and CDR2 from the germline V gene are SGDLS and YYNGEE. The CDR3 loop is CASSVGPGGTEAFF. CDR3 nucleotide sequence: TGTGCCAGCAGCGTAGGGCCGGGAGGGACTGAAGCTTTCTTT.

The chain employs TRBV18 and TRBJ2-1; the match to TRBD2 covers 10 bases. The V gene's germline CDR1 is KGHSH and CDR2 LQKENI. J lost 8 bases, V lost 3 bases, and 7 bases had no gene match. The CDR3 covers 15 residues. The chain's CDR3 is CASSPGSGRSHEQFF. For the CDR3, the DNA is TGTGCCAGCTCACCCGGTAGCGGGAGGTCCCATGAGCAGTTCTTC.

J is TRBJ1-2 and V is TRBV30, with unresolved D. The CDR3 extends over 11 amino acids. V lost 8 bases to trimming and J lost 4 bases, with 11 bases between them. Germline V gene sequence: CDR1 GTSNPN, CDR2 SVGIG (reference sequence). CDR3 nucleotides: TGTGCCGACCTATCAGGCTATGGCTACACCTTC. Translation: CADLSGYGYTF.

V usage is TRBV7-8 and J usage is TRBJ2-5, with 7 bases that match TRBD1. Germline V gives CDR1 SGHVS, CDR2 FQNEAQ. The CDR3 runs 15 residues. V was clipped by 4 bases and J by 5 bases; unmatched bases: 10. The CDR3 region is CASSSRDRKDETQYF. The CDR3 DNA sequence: TGTGCCAGCAGCTCTAGGGACAGAAAGGACGAGACCCAGTACTTC.

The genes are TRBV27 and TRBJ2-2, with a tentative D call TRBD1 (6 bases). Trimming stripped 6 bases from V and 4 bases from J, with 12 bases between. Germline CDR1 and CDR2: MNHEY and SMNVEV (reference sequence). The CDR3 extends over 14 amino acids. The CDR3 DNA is TGTGCCAGCAGACGGCAGGGGTCCACCGGGGAGCTGTTTTTT. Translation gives CASRRQGSTGELFF.

CDR3: CASSFYDAGLAGEMEQFF. DNA of the CDR3: TGTGCCAGCAGTTTTTATGATGCCGGACTAGCGGGAGAAATGGAGCAGTTCTTC. This chain links TRBV28 with TRBJ2-1, with 13 bases aligning to TRBD2. The CDR3 covers 18 residues. The V gene's germline CDR1 is MDHEN and CDR2 SYDVKM. J gave up 10 bases and V 3 bases, and 15 bases lay outside the gene matches.

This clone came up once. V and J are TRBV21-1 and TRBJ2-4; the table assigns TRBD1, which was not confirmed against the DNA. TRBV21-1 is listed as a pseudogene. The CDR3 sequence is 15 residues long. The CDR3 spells CASSKSGQVVHIQYF. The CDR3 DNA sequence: TGTGCCAGCAGCAAATCCGGCCAGGTAGTACACATTCAGTACTTC.

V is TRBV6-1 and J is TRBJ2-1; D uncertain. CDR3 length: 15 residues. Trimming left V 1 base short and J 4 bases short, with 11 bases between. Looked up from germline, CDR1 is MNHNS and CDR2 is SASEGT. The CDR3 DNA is TGTGCCAGCAGTGAAGGGAGAGACGCTTACAATGAGCAGTTCTTC. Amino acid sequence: CASSEGRDAYNEQFF.